The clone carrying this T cell receptor (beta chain) came up a few times. Its antigen is as yet unknown. The data originate from a study of blood T cells in healthy people across ages. Findings and caveats of the study: TCR beta diversity was tightly associated with the proportion of naive T cells.

From germline, CDR1 is SGHVS and CDR2 FQNEAQ. Trimming pared 8 bases from V and 7 bases from J, leaving 12 bases between. This CDR3 spans 13 amino acids. The amount of total RNA extracted per sample was at least 6 micrograms. Using a J-beta primer mix together with a sample-barcoded 5' primer, a second PCR was run for roughly 6 to 11 cycles. Each cDNA molecule was tagged by a template-switch adaptor that had 12 random nucleotides. MiXCR, run by TCRdb on the 5' RACE reads, gives a single entry per CDR3 protein. Of approximately 290,000 distinct CDR3 sequences listed, 25% to 30% are singletons. The specimen was blood. The rearrangement uses TRBV7-8 and TRBJ1-6; no reliable D call. This receptor was taken from a woman aged 70-85 years in good health. CDR3 in amino acids: CASAGLQNSPLHF. In DNA, the CDR3 is TGTGCCAGCGCCGGACTCCAGAATTCACCCCTCCACTTT.